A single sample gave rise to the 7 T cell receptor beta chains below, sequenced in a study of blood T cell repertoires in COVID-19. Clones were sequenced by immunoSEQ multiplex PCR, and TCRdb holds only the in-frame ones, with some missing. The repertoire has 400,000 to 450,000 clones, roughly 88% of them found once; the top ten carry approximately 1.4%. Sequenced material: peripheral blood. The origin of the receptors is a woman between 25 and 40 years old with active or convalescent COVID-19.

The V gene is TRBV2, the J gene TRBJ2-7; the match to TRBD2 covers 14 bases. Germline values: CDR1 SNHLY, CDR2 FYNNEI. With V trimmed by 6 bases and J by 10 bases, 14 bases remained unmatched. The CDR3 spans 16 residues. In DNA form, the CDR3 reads TGTGCCAGCAGCAATCCTTCGACTAGCGGGAGGGCGGAACAGTACTTC. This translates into CASSNPSTSGRAEQYF.

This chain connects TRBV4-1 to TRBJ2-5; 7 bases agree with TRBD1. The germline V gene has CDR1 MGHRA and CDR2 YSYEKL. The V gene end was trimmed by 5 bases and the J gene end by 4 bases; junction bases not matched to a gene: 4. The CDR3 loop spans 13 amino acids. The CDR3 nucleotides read TGCGCCAGCAGCGGTTGGGACAGAGAGACCCAGTACTTC. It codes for CASSGWDRETQYF.

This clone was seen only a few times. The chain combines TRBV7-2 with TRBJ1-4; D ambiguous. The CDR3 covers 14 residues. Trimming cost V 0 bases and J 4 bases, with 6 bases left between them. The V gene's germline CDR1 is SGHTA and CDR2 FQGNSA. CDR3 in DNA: TGTGCCAGCAGCTTAGCCAGTTTTAATGAAAAACTGTTTTTT. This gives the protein CASSLASFNEKLFF. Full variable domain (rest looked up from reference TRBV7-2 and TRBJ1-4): GAGVSQSPSNKVTEKGKDVELRCDPISGHTALYWYRQSLGQGLEFLIYFQGNSAPDKSGLPSDRFSAERTGGSVSTLTIQRTQQEDSAVYLCASSLASFNEKLFFGSGTQLSVL.

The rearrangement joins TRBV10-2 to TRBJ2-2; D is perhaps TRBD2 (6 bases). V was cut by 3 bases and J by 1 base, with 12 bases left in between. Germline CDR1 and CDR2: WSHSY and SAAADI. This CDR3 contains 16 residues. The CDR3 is CASSDYGLLNTGELFF. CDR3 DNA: TGCGCCAGCAGTGATTACGGACTACTGAACACCGGGGAGCTGTTTTTT.

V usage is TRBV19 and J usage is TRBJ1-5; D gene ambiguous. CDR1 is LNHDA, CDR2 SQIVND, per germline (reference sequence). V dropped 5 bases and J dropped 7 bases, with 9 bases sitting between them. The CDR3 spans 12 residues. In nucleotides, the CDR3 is TGTGCCAGTAGTCGGGTTGGGCAGCCCCAGCATTTT. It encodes CASSRVGQPQHF.

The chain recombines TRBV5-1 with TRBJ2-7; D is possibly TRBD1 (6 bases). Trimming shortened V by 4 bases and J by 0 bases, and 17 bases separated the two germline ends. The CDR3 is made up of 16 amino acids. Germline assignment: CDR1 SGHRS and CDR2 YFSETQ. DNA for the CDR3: TGCGCCAGCAGCAAAGAGGTCAGGGGCAGCTCCTACGAGCAGTACTTC. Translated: CASSKEVRGSSYEQYF. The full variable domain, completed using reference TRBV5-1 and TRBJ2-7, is KAGVTQTPRYLIKTRGQQVTLSCSPISGHRSVSWYQQTPGQGLQFLFEYFSETQRNKGNFPGRFSGRQFSNSRSEMNVSTLELGDSALYLCASSKEVRGSSYEQYFGPGTRLTVT.

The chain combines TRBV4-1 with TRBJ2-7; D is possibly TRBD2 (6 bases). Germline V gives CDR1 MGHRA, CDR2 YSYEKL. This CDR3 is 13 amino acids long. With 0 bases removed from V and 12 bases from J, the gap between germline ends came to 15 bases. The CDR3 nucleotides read TGCGCCAGCAGCCAAGATTCATGGAGGGACCTGTACTTC. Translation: CASSQDSWRDLYF.